This T cell receptor beta chain is drawn from a study of monozygotic twins with cystic fibrosis. Study details: Library input was 3 to 3.5 micrograms of fragmented DNA, with approximately 14 PCR cycles. Findings of the study overall: J usage was most co-twin-similar in 8 of 16 pairs, V in 13. Age, concordance and disease severity did not associate with shared CDR3 numbers. Monozygotic CF twin pairs shared significantly more nucleotide-identical clonotypes than unrelated CF individuals did.

Unmatched junction bases numbered 8, after V lost 5 bases and J lost 6 bases. The CDR3 totals 14 residues. CDR1 is LNHNV and CDR2 is YYDKDF in the germline V gene (reference sequence). Turning to this clone: The antigen is not known.

Method: immunoSEQ multiplex PCR; TCRdb's copy keeps in-frame clones and lacks some. The sample consists of about 36,000 clones, 84% of them appearing once. The receptor comes from a girl aged 2-10 years with cystic fibrosis. The chain employs TRBV15 and TRBJ2-7; TRBD2 agrees at 9 bases. The sample consisted of blood. The CDR3 nucleotides are TGTGCCACCAGCGGTGCGGGGGGGCCAAGCGAGCAGTACTTC. Translating gives CATSGAGGPSEQYF.